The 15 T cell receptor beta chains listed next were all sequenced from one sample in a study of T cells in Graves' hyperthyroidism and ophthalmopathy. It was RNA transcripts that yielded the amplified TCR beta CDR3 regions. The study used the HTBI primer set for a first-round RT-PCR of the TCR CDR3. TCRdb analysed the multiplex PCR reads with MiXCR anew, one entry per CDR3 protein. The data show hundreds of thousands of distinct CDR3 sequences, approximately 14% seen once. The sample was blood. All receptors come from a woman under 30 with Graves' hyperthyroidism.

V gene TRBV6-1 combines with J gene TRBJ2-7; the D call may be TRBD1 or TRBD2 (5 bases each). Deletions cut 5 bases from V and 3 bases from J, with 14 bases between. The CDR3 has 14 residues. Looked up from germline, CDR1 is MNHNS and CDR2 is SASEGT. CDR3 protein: CASSTGTGIYEQYF. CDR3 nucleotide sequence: TGTGCCAGCAGTACTGGGACGGGAATCTACGAGCAGTACTTC.

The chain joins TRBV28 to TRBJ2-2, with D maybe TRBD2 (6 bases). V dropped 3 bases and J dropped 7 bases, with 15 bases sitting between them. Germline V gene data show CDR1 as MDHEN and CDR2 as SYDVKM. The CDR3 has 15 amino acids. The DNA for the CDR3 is TGTGCCAGCAGTTTCTGGGGGGAAACGGGCGGGGAGCTGTTTTTT. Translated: CASSFWGETGGELFF.

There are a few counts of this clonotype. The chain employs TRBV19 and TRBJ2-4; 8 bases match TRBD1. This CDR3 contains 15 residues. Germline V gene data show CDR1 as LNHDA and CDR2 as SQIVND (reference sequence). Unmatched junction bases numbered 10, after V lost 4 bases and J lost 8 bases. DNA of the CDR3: TGTGCCAGTAGTACCCCAGGGGGCTGGAGAGACATTCAGTACTTC. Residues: CASSTPGGWRDIQYF.

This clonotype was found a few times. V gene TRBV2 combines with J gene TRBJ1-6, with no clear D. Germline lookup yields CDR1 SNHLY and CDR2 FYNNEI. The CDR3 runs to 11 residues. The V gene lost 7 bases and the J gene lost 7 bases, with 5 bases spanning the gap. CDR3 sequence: CASKENSPLHF. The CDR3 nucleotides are TGTGCCAGCAAAGAAAATTCACCCCTCCACTTT.

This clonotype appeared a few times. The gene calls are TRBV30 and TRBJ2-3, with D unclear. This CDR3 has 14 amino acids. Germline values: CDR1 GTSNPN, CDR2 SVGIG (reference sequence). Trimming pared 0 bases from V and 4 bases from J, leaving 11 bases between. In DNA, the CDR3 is TGTGCCTGGAGTGTACGTAGGACGCCAGATACGCAGTATTTT. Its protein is CAWSVRRTPDTQYF.

The DNA for the CDR3 is TGCAGCGTTTCAACAGCTTACTCCTACGAGCAGTACTTC. Its protein product is CSVSTAYSYEQYF. V and J are TRBV29-1 and TRBJ2-7; D uncertain. This CDR3 region has 13 residues. The germline CDR1 and CDR2 sequences are SQVTM and ANQGSEA. Trimming removed 5 bases from V and 0 bases from J, with 11 bases in between.

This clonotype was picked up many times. In DNA form, the CDR3 reads TGTGCCAGCAGCCAAGCGAGTGAAGCTTTCTTT. Its protein product is CASSQASEAFF. This sequence joins TRBV3-1 and TRBJ1-1, with D uncertain. The V and J ends lost 1 base and 7 bases respectively, with 4 bases between them. The CDR3 has 11 amino acids. Germline CDR1 reads LGHDT; CDR2 reads YNNKEL (reference sequence).

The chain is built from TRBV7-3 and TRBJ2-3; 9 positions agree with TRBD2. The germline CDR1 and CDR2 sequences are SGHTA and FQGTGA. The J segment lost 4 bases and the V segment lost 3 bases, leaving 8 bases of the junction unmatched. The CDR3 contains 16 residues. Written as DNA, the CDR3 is TGTGCCAGCAGCTTGACCGGGACTAGCAGTGCAGATACGCAGTATTTT. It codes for CASSLTGTSSADTQYF.

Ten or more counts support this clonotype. For the CDR3, the DNA is TGTGCCAGCAGCCCGACTCTTGTAGGCCTATCCTACGAGCAGTACTTC. Protein: CASSPTLVGLSYEQYF. The genes are TRBV7-8 and TRBJ2-7; D remains ambiguous. Per germline, CDR1 SGHVS and CDR2 FQNEAQ. This CDR3 region has 16 residues. Trimming removed 5 bases from V and 1 base from J, with 18 bases in between.

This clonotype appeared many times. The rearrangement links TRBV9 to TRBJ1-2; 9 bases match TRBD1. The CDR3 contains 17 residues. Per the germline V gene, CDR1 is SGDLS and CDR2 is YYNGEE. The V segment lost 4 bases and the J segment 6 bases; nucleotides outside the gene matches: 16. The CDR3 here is CASSISGTGFSPHGYTF. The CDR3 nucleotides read TGTGCCAGCAGCATCTCCGGGACAGGGTTCTCTCCTCATGGCTACACCTTC.

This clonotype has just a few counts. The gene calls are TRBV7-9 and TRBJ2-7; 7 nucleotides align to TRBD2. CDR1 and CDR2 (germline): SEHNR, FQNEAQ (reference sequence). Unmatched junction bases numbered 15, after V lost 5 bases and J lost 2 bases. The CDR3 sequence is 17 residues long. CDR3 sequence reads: CASSPKVSGAGPYEQYF. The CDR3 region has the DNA TGTGCCAGCAGCCCCAAAGTAAGCGGAGCGGGACCCTACGAGCAGTACTTC.

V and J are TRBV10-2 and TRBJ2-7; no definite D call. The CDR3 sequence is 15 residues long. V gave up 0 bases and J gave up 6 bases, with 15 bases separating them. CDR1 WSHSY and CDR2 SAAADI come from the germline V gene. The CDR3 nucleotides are TGCGCCAGCAGTGAGTCTCGGCAGGTTTGGGCCGAGCAGTACTTC. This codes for CASSESRQVWAEQYF.

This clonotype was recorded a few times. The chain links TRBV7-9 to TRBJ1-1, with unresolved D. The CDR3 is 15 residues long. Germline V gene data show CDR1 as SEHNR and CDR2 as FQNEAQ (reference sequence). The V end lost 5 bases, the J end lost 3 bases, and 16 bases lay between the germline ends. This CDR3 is CASSPPGFADTEAFF. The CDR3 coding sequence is TGTGCCAGCAGCCCGCCCGGGTTTGCGGACACTGAAGCTTTCTTT.

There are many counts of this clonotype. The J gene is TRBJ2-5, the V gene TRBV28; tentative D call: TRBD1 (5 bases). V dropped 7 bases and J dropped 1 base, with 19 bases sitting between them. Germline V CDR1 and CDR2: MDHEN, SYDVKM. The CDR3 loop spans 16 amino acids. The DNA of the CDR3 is TGTGCCAGCAAGGCCCGGATGGGCAGGGCCCAAGAGACCCAGTACTTC. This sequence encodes CASKARMGRAQETQYF.

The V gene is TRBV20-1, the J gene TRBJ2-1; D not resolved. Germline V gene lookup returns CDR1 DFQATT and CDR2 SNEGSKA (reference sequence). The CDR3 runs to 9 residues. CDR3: CRARQSEFF. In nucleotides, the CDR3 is TGCAGGGCCCGGCAATCGGAGTTCTTC.